This T cell receptor beta chain was recovered during a study of T cell responses to AZD1222 COVID-19 vaccine. As for the study in general: Second-dose intervals near 4 or 12 weeks were combined. General observations from the study: It was only after the peak T cell response that any repertoires were sampled. White British ancestry dominated among donors, who included more females, and clonal diversity was possibly underestimated. At baseline, seropositivity was found in only a handful of AZD1222 recipients.

TCRdb keeps only in-frame clones here, not all; method: immunoSEQ multiplex PCR. The sample holds 95,000 to 150,000 clones, around 92% seen once. This clone is a singleton in its sample. Its target is unknown. The CDR3 contains 15 residues. The V and J ends lost 3 bases and 3 bases, in that order; junction bases with no gene match: 5. Germline lookup yields CDR1 KGHDR and CDR2 SFDVKD. The chain uses TRBV24-1 and TRBJ2-3; 7 nucleotides align to TRBD2. The sequence derives from an adult in good health. The source was peripheral blood, collected on day 0 of AZD1222 vaccination. The CDR3 sequence is CATSDPGLSTDTQYF. CDR3 nucleotides: TGTGCCACCAGTGATCCGGGACTATCTACAGATACGCAGTATTTT.